These T cell receptor beta chains were read from a single sample in a study of blood T cells in healthy people across ages. One entry per CDR3 protein results from TCRdb running MiXCR on the 5' RACE reads. This sample yields 550,000 to 650,000 distinct CDR3 sequences, of which approximately 30% are seen a single time; about a sixth belongs to the top ten. Specimen: blood. These receptors came from a woman older than 75 in good health. CDR3s include the opening cysteine and the closing phenylalanine or tryptophan. The D gene is left open where the match is weak. Clone size is not always given. Where it is, it says once, few, many or a class for expanded clones.

j_call,clone_size,d_call,v_call,cdr3_length,cdr3_aa,cdr3_nt
TRBJ2-7,many,.,TRBV6-2/TRBV6-3,12,CASSYHRSEQYF,TGTGCCAGCAGTTACCATCGGTCCGAGCAGTACTTC
TRBJ2-7,many,.,TRBV7-8,14,CASSLDPRGYEQYF,TGTGCCAGCAGCTTAGATCCAAGGGGCTACGAGCAGTACTTC
TRBJ2-2,.,TRBD1,TRBV6-5,16,CASSTGTGGYTGELFF,TGTGCCAGCAGTACCGGGACAGGGGGCTATACCGGGGAGCTGTTTTTT
TRBJ2-3,many,.,TRBV11-3,13,CASSLDTRSTQYF,TGTGCCAGCAGCTTAGATACCCGTTCTACGCAGTATTTT
TRBJ2-7,.,TRBD2,TRBV20-1,15,CSARRSTSGSYEQYF,TGCAGTGCCCGACGGTCGACTAGCGGGAGTTACGAGCAGTACTTC
TRBJ2-1,many,TRBD2,TRBV5-1,15,CASSSTSGGAYEQFF,TGTGCCAGCAGCTCCACTAGCGGGGGGGCCTATGAGCAGTTCTTC
TRBJ1-4,.,.,TRBV6-5,13,CASRGANQEKLFF,TGTGCCAGCAGAGGAGCAAACCAAGAAAAACTGTTTTTT
TRBJ2-7,many,TRBD1,TRBV20-1,14,CSAGWGQGASEQYF,TGCAGTGCTGGGTGGGGACAGGGGGCTTCCGAGCAGTACTTC
TRBJ2-2,.,.,TRBV6-2/TRBV6-3,16,CASSSPAGASTGELFF,TGTGCCAGCAGCTCCCCCGCAGGGGCGAGCACCGGGGAGCTGTTTTTT
TRBJ1-1,many,.,TRBV7-2,17,CASSPDLAAGANTEAFF,TGTGCCAGCAGCCCCGACCTCGCGGCGGGAGCGAACACTGAAGCTTTCTTT
TRBJ2-1,many,TRBD1,TRBV5-1,14,CASSVDRVRDEQFF,TGCGCCAGCAGCGTAGACAGGGTCAGGGATGAGCAGTTCTTC
TRBJ2-5,.,.,TRBV5-6,16,CASTRGAGLPQETQYF,TGTGCCAGCACGAGGGGGGCCGGGCTCCCACAAGAGACCCAGTACTTC
TRBJ2-7,.,.,TRBV19,15,CASSPEDRPSYEQYF,TGTGCCAGTAGTCCGGAAGACAGACCATCCTACGAGCAGTACTTC
TRBJ2-1,.,.,TRBV7-3,16,CASSLHSEPYYNEQFF,TGTGCCAGCAGCCTCCACTCGGAGCCATACTACAATGAGCAGTTCTTC
TRBJ2-3,few,TRBD2,TRBV7-2,16,CASTYRGLAGTDTQYF,TGTGCCAGCACGTACCGGGGACTAGCTGGCACAGATACGCAGTATTTT
TRBJ2-5,many,.,TRBV7-2,12,CASSLVDETQYF,TGTGCCAGCAGCTTAGTGGACGAGACCCAGTACTTC
TRBJ2-7,.,TRBD2,TRBV7-8,16,CASSSDSGLAFYEQYF,TGTGCCAGCAGCTCCGATTCGGGACTAGCCTTCTACGAGCAGTACTTC
TRBJ2-1,many,.,TRBV6-1,15,CASSEGGSSYNEQFF,TGTGCCAGCAGTGAAGGGGGGAGCTCCTACAATGAGCAGTTCTTC
TRBJ1-1,.,.,TRBV10-3,15,CAISGIDTDQTEAFF,TGTGCCATCAGTGGGATAGATACGGATCAGACTGAAGCTTTCTTT
TRBJ1-4,many,TRBD1,TRBV28,16,CASSTSGQGVSEKLFF,TGTGCCAGCAGCACGTCCGGACAGGGCGTTTCAGAAAAACTGTTTTTT
TRBJ2-7,.,.,TRBV6-5,14,CASSYRVGNYEQYF,TGTGCCAGCAGTTATCGGGTAGGGAACTACGAGCAGTACTTC
TRBJ1-4,.,.,TRBV2,16,CASSEALAEWAEKLFF,TGTGCCAGCAGTGAAGCGCTTGCGGAATGGGCTGAAAAACTGTTTTTT
TRBJ2-2,.,TRBD1,TRBV6-5,17,CASSYSLSRGHTGELLF,TGTGCCAGCAGTTACTCGTTATCAAGGGGGCACACCGGGGAGCTGTTGTTT
TRBJ1-5,many,.,TRBV6-2/TRBV6-3,13,CASSPHGNQPQHF,TGTGCCAGCAGCCCCCACGGGAATCAGCCCCAGCATTTT
TRBJ2-1,many,TRBD1,TRBV5-6,14,CASSARDRYNEQFF,TGTGCCAGCAGCGCCAGGGACAGGTACAATGAGCAGTTCTTC
TRBJ2-7,many,TRBD1,TRBV7-7,13,CASSRDRGAEQYF,TGTGCCAGCAGCCGGGACAGGGGGGCCGAGCAGTACTTC
TRBJ2-7,.,TRBD2,TRBV3-1,15,CASSQRGSIYNEQYF,TGTGCCAGCAGCCAGCGGGGGAGCATCTACAATGAGCAGTACTTC